Following are 21 T cell receptor beta chains from one sample sequenced in a study of sequential checkpoint blockade in melanoma. Sequencing was performed with immunoSEQ multiplex PCR; in TCRdb, only in-frame clones are kept and a portion is missing. Of 15,000 to 20,000 clones in the sample, around 94% were seen once. As for treatment: randomized to nivolumab then ipilimumab (arm A) or the reverse (arm B). Material: CD8+ T cells sorted from blood (inferred from file names), obtained from a patient given nivolumab and ipilimumab in sequence. The receptors shown here come from a human donor with melanoma.

V usage is TRBV2 and J usage is TRBJ2-7, with TRBD1 matching 8 bases. Trimming cost V 7 bases and J 0 bases; bases outside gene matches: 14. Germline V CDR1 and CDR2: SNHLY, FYNNEI. The CDR3 loop spans 17 amino acids. The CDR3 DNA follows: TGTGCCAGCATGGGGTCCGACGACAGGGGTACCTCCTACGAGCAGTACGTC. Protein sequence: CASMGSDDRGTSYEQYV.

This clone was recorded a few times. This chain uses TRBV7-9 with TRBJ2-7; 13 positions match TRBD2. The CDR3 has 17 amino acids. Germline V gene sequence: CDR1 SEHNR, CDR2 FQNEAQ (reference sequence). The ends lost 5 bases at V and 0 bases at J; junction bases unmatched: 7. CDR3 DNA sequence: TGTGCCAGCAGCCCAGGACTAGCGGGGGCGAGCTCCTACGAGCAGTACGTC. It yields the protein CASSPGLAGASSYEQYV.

The V gene is TRBV15, the J gene TRBJ2-7; no definite D call. V lost 1 base to trimming and J lost 2 bases, with 9 bases between them. This CDR3 contains 14 residues. Germline assignment: CDR1 LNHNV and CDR2 YYDKDF (reference sequence). DNA of the CDR3: TGTGCCACCAGCAGAGCGAGGTCCCCCTACGAGCAGTACTTC. It codes for CATSRARSPYEQYF.

V usage is TRBV5-6 and J usage is TRBJ1-2; tentatively, D is TRBD1 (5 bases). Germline V gene sequence: CDR1 SGHDT, CDR2 YYEEEE. CDR3 length: 14 amino acids. The ends were cut back, 0 bases at V and 7 bases at J, with 13 bases in the middle. The CDR3 sequence: CASSLGLQAFGYTF. The CDR3 DNA reads as TGTGCCAGCAGCTTGGGGCTACAGGCATTTGGCTACACCTTC.

This clone has just one count. The J gene is TRBJ1-3, the V gene TRBV5-4; D perhaps matches TRBD1 (5 bases). The CDR3 contains 16 residues. CDR1 SGHNT and CDR2 YYREEE come from the germline V gene (reference sequence). The V end lost 4 bases, the J end lost 4 bases, and 18 bases lay between the germline ends. The CDR3 is CASSPNLDNLGNTIYF. CDR3 DNA: TGTGCCAGCAGCCCCAACCTGGACAATCTCGGAAACACCATATATTTT.

The chain carries TRBV5-1 and TRBJ2-7; 10 bases match TRBD2. The junction had 2 bases not matched to a gene; V was cut back by 2 bases and J by 6 bases. Germline V gene data show CDR1 as SGHRS and CDR2 as YFSETQ. The CDR3 is 13 residues long. CDR3 DNA sequence: TGCGCCAGCAGCTTTAGCGGGAGGAGCGAGCAGTACTTC. Amino acids: CASSFSGRSEQYF.

CDR3 residues: CASSVEGLTGGKLFF. CDR3 DNA sequence: TGTGCCAGCAGCGTAGAGGGTCTTACAGGTGGAAAACTGTTTTTT. V gene TRBV9 combines with J gene TRBJ1-4; the D gene is possibly TRBD1 (5 bases). CDR3 size: 15 residues. The germline V gene has CDR1 SGDLS and CDR2 YYNGEE. V was shortened by 0 bases and J by 10 bases, with 16 bases between the two germline ends.

The chain uses TRBV7-8 and TRBJ1-1; no reliable D call. CDR3 length: 16 residues. CDR1 and CDR2 (germline): SGHVS, FQNEAQ. V lost 5 bases, J lost 0 bases, and 16 bases lay in between. The CDR3 here is CASSPPRHSMNTEAFF. CDR3 nucleotide sequence: TGTGCCAGCAGCCCCCCCCGACACTCAATGAACACTGAAGCTTTCTTT.

The V gene is TRBV27, the J gene TRBJ2-7; 9 nucleotides align to TRBD2. Germline V gene data show CDR1 as MNHEY and CDR2 as SMNVEV (reference sequence). This CDR3 contains 13 residues. V was clipped by 4 bases and J by 4 bases; unmatched bases: 2. The CDR3, as DNA: TGTGCCAGCAGTTATAGCGGGAGTTACGAGCAGTACTTC. Protein product: CASSYSGSYEQYF.

This clone appeared a single time. This chain uses TRBV7-6 with TRBJ2-7, with TRBD2 identical over 13 bases. V was pared by 1 base and J by 4 bases, with 16 bases of the junction left unmatched. Germline loops: CDR1 SGHVS, CDR2 FNYEAQ. The CDR3 is 20 amino acids. DNA for the CDR3: TGTGCCAGCAGCTTAGAGGCTCGACTAGCGGGAGGCCCAGATCCTTACGAGCAGTACTTC. This gives the protein CASSLEARLAGGPDPYEQYF. Filled out from reference TRBV7-6 and TRBJ2-7, the complete variable domain reads GAGVSQSPRYKVTKRGQDVALRCDPISGHVSLYWYRQALGQGPEFLTYFNYEAQQDKSGLPNDRFSAERPEGSISTLTIQRTEQRDSAMYRCASSLEARLAGGPDPYEQYFGPGTRLTVT.

The genes are TRBV28 and TRBJ1-1; possible D gene TRBD1, 5 bases. Germline values: CDR1 MDHEN, CDR2 SYDVKM. Between the trimmed V and J ends, which lost 6 bases and 6 bases, there was a span of 20 bases. The CDR3 is 15 amino acids. The CDR3 DNA follows: TGTGCCAGCAGCCCCGCTAGGCAGGGCTACGCTGAAGCTTTCTTT. Its translation: CASSPARQGYAEAFF. Looking up the rest from reference TRBV28 and TRBJ1-1 gives the full variable domain: DVKVTQSSRYLVKRTGEKVFLECVQDMDHENMFWYRQDPGLGLRLIYFSYDVKMKEKGDIPEGYSVSREKKERFSLILESASTNQTSMYLCASSPARQGYAEAFFGQGTRLTVV.

This chain connects TRBV4-1 to TRBJ1-2; 8 bases fit TRBD1. V dropped 4 bases and J dropped 8; count of bases not matched to a gene: 9. Germline lookup yields CDR1 MGHRA and CDR2 YSYEKL. The length of the CDR3 is 14 residues. CDR3 region: CASSLPGQDGGYTF. Written as DNA, the CDR3 is TGCGCCAGCAGCCTACCGGGACAGGATGGCGGCTACACCTTC.

This chain connects TRBV4-2 to TRBJ1-6; 9 positions match TRBD1. J gave up 8 bases and V 4 bases, and 6 bases lay outside the gene matches. Germline V CDR1 and CDR2: LGHNA, YNFKEQ. The CDR3 length is 15 residues. The CDR3 region is CASSPGTGSDSPLHF. CDR3 sequence (DNA): TGTGCCAGCAGCCCGGGGACAGGGAGCGATTCACCCCTCCACTTT.

The chain employs TRBV5-6 and TRBJ2-7; D gene uncertain. The CDR3 contains 14 residues. In germline, CDR1 is SGHDT, CDR2 YYEEEE. The V end lost 2 bases, the J end lost 0 bases, and 9 bases lay between the germline ends. The CDR3 protein is CASSFGTGSYEQYF. DNA for the CDR3: TGTGCCAGCAGCTTTGGTACCGGCTCCTACGAGCAGTACTTC.

The chain couples TRBV2 to TRBJ2-7; D perhaps matches TRBD2 (5 bases). This CDR3 comprises 13 residues. Germline CDR1 is SNHLY and CDR2 is FYNNEI. Trimming took 4 bases from V and 4 from J, leaving 11 bases between them. The CDR3 loop is CASSVWTDYEQYF. CDR3 DNA: TGTGCCAGCAGTGTATGGACTGATTACGAGCAGTACTTC. Supplemented by reference TRBV2 and TRBJ2-7, the full variable domain reads EPEVTQTPSHQVTQMGQEVILRCVPISNHLYFYWYRQILGQKVEFLVSFYNNEISEKSEIFDDQFSVERPDGSNFTLKIRSTKLEDSAMYFCASSVWTDYEQYFGPGTRLTVT.

The table lists this clone with a count of one. The chain employs TRBV4-3 and TRBJ1-1; D not certain. The germline gives CDR1 LGHNA, CDR2 YSLEER. There are 13 residues in the CDR3. The V and J ends lost 1 base and 5 bases respectively, with 8 bases between them. The CDR3 DNA sequence: TGCGCCAGCAGCCAAGGATCCCAGACTGAAGCTTTCTTT. This translates into CASSQGSQTEAFF.

This chain joins TRBV7-2 and TRBJ2-7, with 7 bases identical to TRBD2. This CDR3 has 16 amino acids. The V and J ends lost 2 bases and 2 bases, in that order; junction bases with no gene match: 9. Germline V CDR1 and CDR2: SGHTA, FQGNSA. The DNA of the CDR3 is TGTGCCAGCAGCTTAAGTTGGGGGGGTATTCCCTACGAGCAGTACTTC. Encoded protein: CASSLSWGGIPYEQYF.

The V call is TRBV28, the J call TRBJ2-7; 9 bases are shared with TRBD1. V shed 5 bases and J 6 bases; nucleotides not matched to a gene: 11. The CDR3 loop spans 15 amino acids. Germline V lookup: CDR1 MDHEN, CDR2 SYDVKM. In DNA, the CDR3 is TGTGCCAGCAGTCCGGGGACAGGGCCTTCTGGCGAGCAGTACGTC. This codes for CASSPGTGPSGEQYV.

This chain links TRBV27 with TRBJ1-5; D may be TRBD1 (5 bases). CDR1 MNHEY and CDR2 SMNVEV come from the germline V gene (reference sequence). This CDR3 is built from 13 residues. V lost 3 bases to trimming and J lost 6 bases, with 9 bases between them. Here the CDR3 reads CASSFGGGQPQHF. The CDR3 DNA sequence: TGTGCCAGCAGTTTCGGCGGGGGTCAGCCCCAGCATTTT.

The CDR3 sequence: CATSRNRVLDYGYTF. In DNA form, the CDR3 reads TGTGCCACCAGCAGGAACCGGGTCCTTGACTATGGCTACACCTTC. The V gene is TRBV15, the J gene TRBJ1-2; D is unclear. Germline V CDR1 and CDR2: LNHNV, YYDKDF (reference sequence). Trimming pared 3 bases from V and 3 bases from J, leaving 14 bases between. This CDR3 contains 15 residues.

The CDR3 bases are TGTGCCAGTAGCCCCGGGACAGGCCTCTATGGCTACACCTTC. Translating gives CASSPGTGLYGYTF. The rearrangement links TRBV19 to TRBJ1-2; 8 positions match TRBD1. V shed 6 bases and J 4 bases; nucleotides not matched to a gene: 7. Germline CDR1 reads LNHDA; CDR2 reads SQIVND (reference sequence). This CDR3 has 14 amino acids.